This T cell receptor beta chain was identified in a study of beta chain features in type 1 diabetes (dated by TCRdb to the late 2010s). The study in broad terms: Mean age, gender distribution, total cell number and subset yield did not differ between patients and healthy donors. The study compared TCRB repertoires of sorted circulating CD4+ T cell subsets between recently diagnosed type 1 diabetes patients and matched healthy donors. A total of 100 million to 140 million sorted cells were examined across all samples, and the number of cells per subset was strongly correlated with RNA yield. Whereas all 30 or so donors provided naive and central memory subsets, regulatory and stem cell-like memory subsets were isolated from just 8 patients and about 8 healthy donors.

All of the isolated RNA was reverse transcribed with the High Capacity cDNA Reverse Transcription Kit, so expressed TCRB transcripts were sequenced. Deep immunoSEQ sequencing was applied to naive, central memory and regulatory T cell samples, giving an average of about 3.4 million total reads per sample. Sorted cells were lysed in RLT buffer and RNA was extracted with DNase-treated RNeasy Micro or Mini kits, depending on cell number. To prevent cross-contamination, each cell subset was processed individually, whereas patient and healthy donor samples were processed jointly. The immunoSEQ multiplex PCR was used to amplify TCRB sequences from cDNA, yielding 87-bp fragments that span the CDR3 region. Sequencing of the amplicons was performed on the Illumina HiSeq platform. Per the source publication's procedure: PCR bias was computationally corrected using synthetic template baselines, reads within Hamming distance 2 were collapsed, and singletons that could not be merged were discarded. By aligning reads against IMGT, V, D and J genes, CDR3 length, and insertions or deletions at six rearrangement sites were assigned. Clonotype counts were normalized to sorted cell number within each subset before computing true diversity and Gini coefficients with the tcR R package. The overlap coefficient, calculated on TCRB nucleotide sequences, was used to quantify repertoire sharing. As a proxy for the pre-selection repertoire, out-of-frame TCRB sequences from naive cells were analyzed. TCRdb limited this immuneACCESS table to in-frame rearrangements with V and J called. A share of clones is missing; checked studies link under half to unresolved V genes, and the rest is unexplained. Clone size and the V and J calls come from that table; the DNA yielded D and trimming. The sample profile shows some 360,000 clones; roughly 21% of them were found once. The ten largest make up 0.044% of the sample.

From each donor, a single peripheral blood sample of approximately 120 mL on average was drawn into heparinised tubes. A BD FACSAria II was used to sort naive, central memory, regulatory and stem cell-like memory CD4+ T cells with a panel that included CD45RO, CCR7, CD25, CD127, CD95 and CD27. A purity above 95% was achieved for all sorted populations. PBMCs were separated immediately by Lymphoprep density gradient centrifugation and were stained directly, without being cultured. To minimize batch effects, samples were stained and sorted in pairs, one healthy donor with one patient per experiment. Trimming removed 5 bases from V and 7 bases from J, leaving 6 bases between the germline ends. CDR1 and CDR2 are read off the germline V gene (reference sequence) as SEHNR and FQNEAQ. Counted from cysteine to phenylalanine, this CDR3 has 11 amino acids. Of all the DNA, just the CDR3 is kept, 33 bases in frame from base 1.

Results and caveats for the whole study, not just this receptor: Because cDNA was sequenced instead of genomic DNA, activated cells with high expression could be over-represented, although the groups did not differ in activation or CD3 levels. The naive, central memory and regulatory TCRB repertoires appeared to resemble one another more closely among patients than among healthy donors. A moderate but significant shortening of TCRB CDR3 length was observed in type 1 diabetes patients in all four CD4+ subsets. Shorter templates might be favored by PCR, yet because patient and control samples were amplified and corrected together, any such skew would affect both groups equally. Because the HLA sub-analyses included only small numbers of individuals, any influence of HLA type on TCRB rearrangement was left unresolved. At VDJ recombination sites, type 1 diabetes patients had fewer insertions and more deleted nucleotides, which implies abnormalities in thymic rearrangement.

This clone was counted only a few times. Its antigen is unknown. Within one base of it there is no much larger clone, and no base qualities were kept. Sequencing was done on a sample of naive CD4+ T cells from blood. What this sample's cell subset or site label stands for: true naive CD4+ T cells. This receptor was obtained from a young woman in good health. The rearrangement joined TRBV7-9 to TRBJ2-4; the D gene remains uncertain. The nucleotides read TGTGCCAGCAGCCCCCTTAACATTCAGTACTTC. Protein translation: CASSPLNIQYF.